The source of this T cell receptor beta chain is a study of T cell repertoires in cytomegalovirus infection. Study in general: Public signatures in TCR beta pointed to CMV infection and matching HLA type.

This clonotype was recorded a few times. The antigen is not known. Trimming pared 4 bases from V and 5 bases from J, leaving 14 bases between. This CDR3 has 14 residues. Germline CDR1 is SGHDN and CDR2 is FVKESK. TCRdb re-called the reads through MiXCR, storing one row per CDR3 protein. The repertoire holds fewer than 250,000 distinct CDR3 sequences, with approximately 24% as singletons. Regarding the study as a whole: CMV carriers having the relevant HLA were flagged by cumulative public TCR beta family frequency. What dominated the ex vivo response were HLA-C-restricted CMV-specific TCR beta clonotypes.

This receptor was obtained from a human donor in good health (CMV status not recorded). Some clones in this sample may be carry-over from other donors' samples. The sample was CD8+ T cells from PBMCs. The chain uses TRBV14 and TRBJ2-5; a possible D gene is TRBD1 (5 bases). DNA for the CDR3: TGTGCCAGCAGCCTTAAAGGGGTTCAGGAGACCCAGTACTTC. It translates to CASSLKGVQETQYF.